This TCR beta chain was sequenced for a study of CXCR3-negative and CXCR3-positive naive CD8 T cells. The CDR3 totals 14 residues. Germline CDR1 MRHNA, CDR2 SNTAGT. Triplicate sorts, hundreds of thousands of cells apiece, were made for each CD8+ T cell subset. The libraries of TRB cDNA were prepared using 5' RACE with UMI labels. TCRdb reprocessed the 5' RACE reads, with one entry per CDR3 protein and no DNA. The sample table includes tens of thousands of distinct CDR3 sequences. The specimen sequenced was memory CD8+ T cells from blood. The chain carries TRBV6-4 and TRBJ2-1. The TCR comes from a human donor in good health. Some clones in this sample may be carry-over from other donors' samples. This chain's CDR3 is CASSEDSSYNEQFF.